The clone carrying this T cell receptor (beta chain) was seen more than once but under ten times. No antigen is known for it. One entry per CDR3 protein, called by TCRdb with MiXCR from the multiplex PCR reads. Of around 170,000 distinct CDR3 sequences in the sample, approximately 33% were seen once. The trim removed 5 bases at V and 8 bases at J, leaving 14 bases unmatched. Germline V gene data show CDR1 as MNHEY and CDR2 as SMNVEV (reference sequence). The CDR3 spans 16 residues. Samples came from axillary lymph nodes draining the breast cancer. The data were obtained in a study of breast tumors, draining lymph nodes, adjacent tissues. General study points: Findings are consistent with lymph node origin and intratumoral expansion of most tumor T cells. Tumor TCR diversity was below lymph nodes but above nontumor tissue. The lymph node origin of tumor T cells was framed as consistent with a hypothesis, not demonstrated.

The chain joins TRBV27 to TRBJ1-2; 10 nucleotides agree with TRBD1. This TCR came from a female donor with breast cancer. Some clones in this sample may be carry-over from other donors' samples. Sequenced input: axillary lymph node tissue. CDR3 protein: CASSLEWTGGGIGYTF. CDR3 DNA: TGTGCCAGCAGTCTCGAATGGACAGGGGGAGGCATAGGCTACACCTTC.